Sequencing of this T cell receptor (beta chain) was carried out in a study of T cell repertoires in cytomegalovirus infection. Turning to the study itself: Shared public TCR beta signatures pointed to both CMV infection and a matching HLA type.

TCRdb re-derived calls from the reads in MiXCR, one entry per CDR3 protein. In the table there are about 900,000 distinct CDR3 sequences, roughly 31% of which are singletons. Overall study results and limits: Dominating the ex vivo response were HLA-C-restricted CMV-specific TCR beta clonotypes.

This CDR3 has 11 residues. CDR1 MGHRA and CDR2 YSYEKL come from the germline V gene. As regards this clonotype: Its antigen is currently unknown. The junction and the germline gene differ at one end; a read error may be behind it.

The rearrangement joins TRBV4-1 to TRBJ2-3, with D unresolved. This sequence originates from a human donor in good health (CMV status not recorded). Some clones in this sample may be carry-over from other donors' samples. The specimen was cultured CD8+ T cells from PBMCs, collected from culture after CMV antigen stimulation. The CDR3 bases are TGCGCCTCATATTCCACAGATACACAGTATTTT. It codes for CASYSTDTQYF.